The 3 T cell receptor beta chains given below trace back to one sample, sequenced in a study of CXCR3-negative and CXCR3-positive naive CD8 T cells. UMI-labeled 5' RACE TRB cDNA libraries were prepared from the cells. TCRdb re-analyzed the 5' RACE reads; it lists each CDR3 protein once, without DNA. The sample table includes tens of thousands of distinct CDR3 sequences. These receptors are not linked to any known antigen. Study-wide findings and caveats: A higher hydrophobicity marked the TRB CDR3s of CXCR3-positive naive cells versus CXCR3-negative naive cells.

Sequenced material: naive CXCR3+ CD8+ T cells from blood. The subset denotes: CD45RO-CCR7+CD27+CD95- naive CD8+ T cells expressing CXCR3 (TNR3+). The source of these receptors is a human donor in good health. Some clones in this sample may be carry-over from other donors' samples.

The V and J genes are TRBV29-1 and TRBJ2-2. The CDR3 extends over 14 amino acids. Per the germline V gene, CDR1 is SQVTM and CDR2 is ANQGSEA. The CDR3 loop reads CSVEGRGEAGELFF.

The chain's CDR3 is CASSFLTGPSYEQYF. The chain has TRBV13 and TRBJ2-7; TCRdb returns TRBD2, unconfirmable since there is no DNA. The CDR3 covers 15 residues. Germline V gene sequence: CDR1 PRHDT, CDR2 FYEKMQ (reference sequence).

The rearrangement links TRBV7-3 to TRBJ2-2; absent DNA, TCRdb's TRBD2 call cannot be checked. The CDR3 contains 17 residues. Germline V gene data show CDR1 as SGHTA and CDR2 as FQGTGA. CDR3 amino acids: CASSPSPQLADTGELFF. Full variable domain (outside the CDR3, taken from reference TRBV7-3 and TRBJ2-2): GAGVSQTPSNKVTEKGKYVELRCDPISGHTALYWYRQSLGQGPEFLIYFQGTGAADDSGLPNDRFFAVRPEGSVSTLKIQRTERGDSAVYLCASSPSPQLADTGELFFGEGSRLTVL.